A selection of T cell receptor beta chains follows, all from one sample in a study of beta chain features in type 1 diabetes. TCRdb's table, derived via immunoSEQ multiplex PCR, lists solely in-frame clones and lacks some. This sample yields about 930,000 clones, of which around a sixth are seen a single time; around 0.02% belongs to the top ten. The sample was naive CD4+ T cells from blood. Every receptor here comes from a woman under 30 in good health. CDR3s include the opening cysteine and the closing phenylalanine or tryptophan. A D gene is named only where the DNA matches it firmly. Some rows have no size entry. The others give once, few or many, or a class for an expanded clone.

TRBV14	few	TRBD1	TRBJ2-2	TGTGCCAGCAGCCAAAACAGGGGTATTGCCGGGGAGCTGTTTTTT	CASSQNRGIAGELFF
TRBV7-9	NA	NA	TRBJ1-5	TGTGCCAGCAGCCCTAAAGGGGGGGATAATCAGCCCCAGCATTTT	CASSPKGGDNQPQHF
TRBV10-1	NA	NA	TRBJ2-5	TGCGCCAGCAGCGGGAGTTGGGGAGAGACCCAGTACTTC	CASSGSWGETQYF
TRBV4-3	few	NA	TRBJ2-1	TGCGCCAGCAGCCAAGGTCGGGTAGCCGAGCAGTTCTTC	CASSQGRVAEQFF
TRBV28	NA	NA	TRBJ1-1	TGTGCCAGCAGTTTTGGGGTGGGAGCTTTCTTT	CASSFGVGAFF
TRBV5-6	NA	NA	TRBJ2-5	TGTGCCAGCAGCTTAGATGACTACGGGGAGACCCAGTACTTC	CASSLDDYGETQYF
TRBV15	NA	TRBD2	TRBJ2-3	TGTGCCACCGAAGTAGGGCTAGCGGGAGGGACAGATACGCAGTATTTT	CATEVGLAGGTDTQYF
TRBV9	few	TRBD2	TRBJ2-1	TGTGCCAGCAGCAAGACTAGCGGGAGTCCCAATGAGCAGTTCTTC	CASSKTSGSPNEQFF
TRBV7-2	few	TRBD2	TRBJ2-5	TGTGCCAGCAGCTTAGTTTTTCCCGGGGAGGGGTGGCCCTACTTC	CASSLVFPGEGWPYF
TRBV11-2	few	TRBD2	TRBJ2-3	TGTGCCAGCAGCTACTCGACTAGCGGGATTGGAGATACGCAGTATTTT	CASSYSTSGIGDTQYF
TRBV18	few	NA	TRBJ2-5	TGTGCCAGCTCACCAACCCCCTCGGTGGGATCCCAAGAGACCCAGTACTTC	CASSPTPSVGSQETQYF
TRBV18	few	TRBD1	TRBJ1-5	TGTGCCAGCTCACCCAGGGGGCCCGACAATCAGCCCCAGCATTTT	CASSPRGPDNQPQHF
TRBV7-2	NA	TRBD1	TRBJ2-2	TGTGCCAGCAGCTCACATAGGACAGGAGGCACCGGGGAGCTGTTTTTT	CASSSHRTGGTGELFF
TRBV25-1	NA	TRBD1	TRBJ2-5	TGTGCCAGCAGTGATTACAGGGGAGAGACCCAGTACTTC	CASSDYRGETQYF
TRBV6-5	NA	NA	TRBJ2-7	TGTGCCAGCAGTAAGACTTCGGACTACGAGCAGTACTTC	CASSKTSDYEQYF
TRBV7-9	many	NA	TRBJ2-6	TGTGCCAGCAGCTTAGGGCAGGACTCCTCTGGGGCCAACGTCCTGACTTTC	CASSLGQDSSGANVLTF
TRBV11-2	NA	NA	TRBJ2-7	TGTGCCAGCAGTCCGTTGGGGAGCAACTCCTACGAGCAGTACTTC	CASSPLGSNSYEQYF
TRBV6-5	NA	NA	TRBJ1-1	TGTGCCAGCAGCCAGGCGGGTAACACTGAAGCTTTCTTT	CASSQAGNTEAFF
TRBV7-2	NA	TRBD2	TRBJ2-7	TGTGCCAGCAGCTTAGTCGGCGGGAGGGTCTCCTACGAGCAGTACTTC	CASSLVGGRVSYEQYF
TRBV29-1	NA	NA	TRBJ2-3	TGCAGCGTTGTGTCCCGACGAGATACGCAGTATTTT	CSVVSRRDTQYF
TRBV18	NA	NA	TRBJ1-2	TGTGCCAGCTCACCCGGGACATCTAACTATGGCTACACCTTC	CASSPGTSNYGYTF
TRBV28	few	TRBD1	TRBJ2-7	TGTGCCAGCAGTGCACAGGGGTCCGAGCAGTACTTC	CASSAQGSEQYF
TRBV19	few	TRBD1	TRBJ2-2	TGTGCCAGTAGACCGGGACAGACTTACACCGGGGAGCTGTTTTTT	CASRPGQTYTGELFF
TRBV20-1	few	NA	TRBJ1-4	TGCAGTGCTGGGCCGAATGAAAAACTGTTTTTT	CSAGPNEKLFF
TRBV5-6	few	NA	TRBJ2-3	TGTGCCAGCAGCTTGGGTATAGATACGCAGTATTTT	CASSLGIDTQYF
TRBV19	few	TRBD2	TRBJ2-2	TGTGCCAGTAGTATGGGGACTAGCGGGAAGGGGGAGCTGTTTTTT	CASSMGTSGKGELFF
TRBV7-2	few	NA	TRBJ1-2	TGTGCCAGCAGCTTAGCTTCGTTGCGGGACATAGTTGGTGGCTACACCTTC	CASSLASLRDIVGGYTF
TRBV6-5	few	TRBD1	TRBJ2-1	TGTGCCAGCAGTGCTGGGGACAGGCTTTTTGAGCAGTTCTTC	CASSAGDRLFEQFF
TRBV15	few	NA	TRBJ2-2	TGTGCCACCAGCAGAGATCGCAGGGATGACGGGGAGCTGTTTTTT	CATSRDRRDDGELFF
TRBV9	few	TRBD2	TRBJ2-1	TGTGCCAGCAGCTTAAGGCGGGAGGGCTCCTACAATGAGCAGTTCTTC	CASSLRREGSYNEQFF
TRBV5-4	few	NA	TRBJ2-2	TGTGCCAGCAGCTTCGTCGGCTCGGCGAACACCGGGGAGCTGTTTTTT	CASSFVGSANTGELFF
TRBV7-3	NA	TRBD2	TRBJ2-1	TGTGCCAGCAGCTCGGGACTAGCGGGAACCGCCCATGAGCAGTTCTTC	CASSSGLAGTAHEQFF
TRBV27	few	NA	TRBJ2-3	TGTGCCAGCAGGCCACTTCCTAGCGAGAGCACAGATACGCAGTATTTT	CASRPLPSESTDTQYF
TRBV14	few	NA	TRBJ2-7	TGTGCCAGCAGCCAAGACGGGATGAATGGGGGCTTCTACGAGCAGTACTTC	CASSQDGMNGGFYEQYF
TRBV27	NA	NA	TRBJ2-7	TGTGCCACCCGGTCGACCGGGCGCCCGCACTACGAGCAGTACTTC	CATRSTGRPHYEQYF
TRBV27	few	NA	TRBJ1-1	TGTGCCAGCAGGAGCACAGGGTCCACTGAAGCTTTCTTT	CASRSTGSTEAFF
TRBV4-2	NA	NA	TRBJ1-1	TGTGCCAGCAGCCAATCTCGTGAAGCTTTCTTT	CASSQSREAFF
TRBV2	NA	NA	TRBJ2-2	TGTGCCAGCAGTGTTACCCCCCCCGGGGAGCTGTTTTTT	CASSVTPPGELFF
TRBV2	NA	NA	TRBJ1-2	TGTACCAGCATCCGTACTCGACAGGAGGAAAACTATGGCTACACCTTC	CTSIRTRQEENYGYTF
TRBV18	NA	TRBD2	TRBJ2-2	TGTGCCAGCTTACCGGGCGCGGGAGGAGCCACCGGGGAGCTGTTTTTT	CASLPGAGGATGELFF
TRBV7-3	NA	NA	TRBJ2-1	TGTGCCAGCAGCTCGGGACCCAATGAGCAGTTCTTC	CASSSGPNEQFF
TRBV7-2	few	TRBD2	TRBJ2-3	TGTGCCAGCAGCTTATCACTAGCGTCTACGCAGTATTTT	CASSLSLASTQYF
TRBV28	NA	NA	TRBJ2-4	TGTGCCAGCAGTTTGGCAGGGGTATCAAACATTCAGTACTTC	CASSLAGVSNIQYF
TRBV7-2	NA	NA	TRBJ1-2	TGTGCCAGCAGCTTAGCCAGGGTGGATGGCTACACCTTC	CASSLARVDGYTF
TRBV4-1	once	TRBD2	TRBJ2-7	TGCGCCAGCAGCCAAGATGGTCTCCTAGCGGGAGTTAACGAGCAGTACTTC	CASSQDGLLAGVNEQYF
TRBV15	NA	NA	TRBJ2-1	TGTGCCACCAGCAGAGTACTAGCCCATGAGCAGTTCTTC	CATSRVLAHEQFF
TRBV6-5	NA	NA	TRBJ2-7	TGTGCCAGCAGTTACCGGGACGCGACCTACGAGCAGTACTTC	CASSYRDATYEQYF
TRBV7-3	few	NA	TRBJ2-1	TGTGCCAGCAGCCCCACCGGATTCGACAATGAGCAGTTCTTC	CASSPTGFDNEQFF
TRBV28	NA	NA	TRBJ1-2	TGTGCCAGCAGACCCGACTATGGCTACACCTTC	CASRPDYGYTF
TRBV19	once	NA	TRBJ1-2	TGTGCCAGTAGTCCAACAGCCGGGGCCGTGTGGAGGCCAAGCAACTATGGCTACACCTTC	CASSPTAGAVWRPSNYGYTF
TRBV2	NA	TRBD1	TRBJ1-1	TGTGCCAGCAGTGAATACCTCGGACAGGGTAACACTGAAGCTTTCTTT	CASSEYLGQGNTEAFF
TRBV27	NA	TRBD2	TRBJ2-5	TGTGCCAGCAGTTCAGCGGGGGGACGGGAGACCCAGTACTTC	CASSSAGGRETQYF
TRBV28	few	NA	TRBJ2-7	TGTGCCAGCAGTCCACCAAGACAGGCCATCTCCTACGAGCAGTACTTC	CASSPPRQAISYEQYF